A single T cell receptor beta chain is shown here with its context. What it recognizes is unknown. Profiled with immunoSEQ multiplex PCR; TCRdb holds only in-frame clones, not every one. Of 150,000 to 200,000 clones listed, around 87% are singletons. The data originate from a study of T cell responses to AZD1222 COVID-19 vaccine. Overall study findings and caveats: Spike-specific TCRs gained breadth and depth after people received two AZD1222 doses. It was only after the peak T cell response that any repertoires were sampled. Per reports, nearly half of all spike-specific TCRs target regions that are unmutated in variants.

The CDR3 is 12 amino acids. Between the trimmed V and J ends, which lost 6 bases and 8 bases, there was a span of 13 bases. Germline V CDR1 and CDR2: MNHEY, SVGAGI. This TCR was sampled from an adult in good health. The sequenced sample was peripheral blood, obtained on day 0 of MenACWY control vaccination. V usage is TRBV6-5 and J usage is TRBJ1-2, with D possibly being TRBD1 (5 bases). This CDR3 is CASSPGPVGYTF. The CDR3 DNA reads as TGTGCCAGCAGCCCGGGGCCGGTAGGCTACACCTTC.